This T cell receptor (beta chain) is drawn from a study of cytomegalovirus exposure and HLA in healthy donors. Study-level points and caveats: There were reportedly fewer N-insertions in an Asian-associated ancestry cluster than the roughly 670-donor mean, in a later analysis.

This PCR relied on a set of 60 Vbeta primers and 13 Jbeta primers. Clones were sequenced by immunoSEQ multiplex PCR, and TCRdb holds only the in-frame ones, with some missing. The sample contains around 99,000 clones, more than 75% of which appear only once. Trimming removed 2 bases from V and 12 bases from J; junction bases left unmatched: 9. Germline loops: CDR1 MNHEY, CDR2 SMNVEV (reference sequence). CDR3 size: 14 residues. A note on this clone: Its specificity is not known.

Every donor was a healthy person donating bone marrow. The chain is built from TRBV27 and TRBJ2-4; TRBD2 matches 8 bases. The TCR originated in a man in his thirties or forties in good health and CMV-seropositive. The sequenced material came from PBMCs. CDR3 sequence (DNA): TGTGCCAGCAGTTTAAGGCGGGGGGAGTACAGTCAGTACTTC. As protein: CASSLRRGEYSQYF.